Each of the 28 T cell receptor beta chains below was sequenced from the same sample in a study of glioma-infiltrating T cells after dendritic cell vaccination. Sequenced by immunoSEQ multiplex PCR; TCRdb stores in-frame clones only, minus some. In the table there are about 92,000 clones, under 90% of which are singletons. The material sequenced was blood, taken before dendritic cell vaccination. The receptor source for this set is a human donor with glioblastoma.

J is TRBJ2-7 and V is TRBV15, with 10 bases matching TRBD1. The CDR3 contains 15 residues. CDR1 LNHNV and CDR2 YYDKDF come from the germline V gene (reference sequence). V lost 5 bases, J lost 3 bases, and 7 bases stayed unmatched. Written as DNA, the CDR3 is TGTGCCACCAGCCCCGGGACAGGGGATCACTACGAGCAGTACTTC. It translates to CATSPGTGDHYEQYF.

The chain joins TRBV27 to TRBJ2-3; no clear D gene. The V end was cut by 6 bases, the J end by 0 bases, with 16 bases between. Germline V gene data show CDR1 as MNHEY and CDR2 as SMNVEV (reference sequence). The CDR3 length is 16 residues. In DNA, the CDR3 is TGTGCCAGCAGGGCCGTTTCAATTTCTAGCACAGATACGCAGTATTTT. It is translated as CASRAVSISSTDTQYF.

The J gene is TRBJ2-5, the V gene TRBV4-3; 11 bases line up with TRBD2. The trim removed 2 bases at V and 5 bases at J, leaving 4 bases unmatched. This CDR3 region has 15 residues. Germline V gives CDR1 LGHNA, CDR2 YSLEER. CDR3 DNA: TGCGCCAGCAGCCAATTTAGCGGGGGGGGTGAGACCCAGTACTTC. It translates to CASSQFSGGGETQYF.

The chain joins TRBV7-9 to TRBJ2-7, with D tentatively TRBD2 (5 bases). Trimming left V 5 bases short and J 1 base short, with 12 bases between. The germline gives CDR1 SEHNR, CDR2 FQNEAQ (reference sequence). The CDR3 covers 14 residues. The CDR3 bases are TGTGCCAGCAGCCCCTGGACTTCATCCTACGAGCAGTACTTC. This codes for CASSPWTSSYEQYF.

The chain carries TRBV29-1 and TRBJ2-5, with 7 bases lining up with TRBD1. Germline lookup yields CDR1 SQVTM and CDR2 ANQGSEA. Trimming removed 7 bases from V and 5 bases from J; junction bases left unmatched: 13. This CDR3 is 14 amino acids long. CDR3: CSASGTDPRETQYF. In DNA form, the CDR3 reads TGCAGCGCCAGTGGGACAGATCCTCGGGAGACCCAGTACTTC.

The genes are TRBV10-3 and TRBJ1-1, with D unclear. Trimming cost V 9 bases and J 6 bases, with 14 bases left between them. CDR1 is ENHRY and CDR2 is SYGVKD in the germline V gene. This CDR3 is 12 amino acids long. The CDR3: CAIAEVVSEAFF. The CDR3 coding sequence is TGTGCCATTGCAGAGGTCGTCTCTGAAGCTTTCTTT.

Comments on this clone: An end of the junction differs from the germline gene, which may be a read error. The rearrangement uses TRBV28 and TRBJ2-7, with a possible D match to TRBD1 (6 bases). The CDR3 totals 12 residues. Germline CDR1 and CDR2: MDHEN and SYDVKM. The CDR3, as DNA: TGTGCCAGCGGGACATACCCCTACGGGCAGTACTTC. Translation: CASGTYPYGQYF.

CDR3 bases: TGTGCCAGCAGTACGGTAGATACGCAGTATTTT. Protein product: CASSTVDTQYF. The chain is built from TRBV2 and TRBJ2-3; D unresolved. The germline gives CDR1 SNHLY, CDR2 FYNNEI. The CDR3 loop spans 11 amino acids. V lost 5 bases and J 5 bases, leaving 5 bases between the germline ends.

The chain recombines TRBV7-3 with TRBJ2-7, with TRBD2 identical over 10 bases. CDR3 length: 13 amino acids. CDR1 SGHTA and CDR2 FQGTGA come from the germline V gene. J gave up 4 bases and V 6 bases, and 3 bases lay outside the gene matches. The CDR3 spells CASSQREGYEQYF. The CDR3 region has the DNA TGTGCCAGCAGTCAGCGGGAGGGTTACGAGCAGTACTTC.

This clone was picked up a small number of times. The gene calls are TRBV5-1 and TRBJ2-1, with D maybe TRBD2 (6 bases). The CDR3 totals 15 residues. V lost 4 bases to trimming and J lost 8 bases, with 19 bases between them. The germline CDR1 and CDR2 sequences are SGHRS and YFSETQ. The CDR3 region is CASSPAASAGHEQFF. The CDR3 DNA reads TGCGCCAGCAGCCCTGCGGCTAGCGCGGGACATGAGCAGTTCTTC. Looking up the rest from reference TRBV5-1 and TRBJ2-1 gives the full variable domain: KAGVTQTPRYLIKTRGQQVTLSCSPISGHRSVSWYQQTPGQGLQFLFEYFSETQRNKGNFPGRFSGRQFSNSRSEMNVSTLELGDSALYLCASSPAASAGHEQFFGPGTRLTVL.

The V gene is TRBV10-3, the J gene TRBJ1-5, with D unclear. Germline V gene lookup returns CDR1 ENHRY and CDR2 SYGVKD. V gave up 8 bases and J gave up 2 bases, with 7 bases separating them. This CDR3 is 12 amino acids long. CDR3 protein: CAIGQGNQPQHF. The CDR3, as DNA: TGTGCCATCGGGCAGGGCAATCAGCCCCAGCATTTT.

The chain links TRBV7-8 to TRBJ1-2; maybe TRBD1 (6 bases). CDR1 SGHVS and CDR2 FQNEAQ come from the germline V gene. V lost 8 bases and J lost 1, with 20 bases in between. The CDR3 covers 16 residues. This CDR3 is CASAPGAGGINYGYTF. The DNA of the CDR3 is TGTGCCAGCGCACCAGGGGCTGGGGGAATTAACTATGGCTACACCTTC.

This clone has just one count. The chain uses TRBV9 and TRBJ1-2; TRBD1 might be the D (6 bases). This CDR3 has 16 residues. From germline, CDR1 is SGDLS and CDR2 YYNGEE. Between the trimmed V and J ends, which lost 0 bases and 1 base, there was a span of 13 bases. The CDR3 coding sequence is TGTGCCAGCAGCGTAGCGACAGGAACTCTTAACTATGGCTACACCTTC. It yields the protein CASSVATGTLNYGYTF.

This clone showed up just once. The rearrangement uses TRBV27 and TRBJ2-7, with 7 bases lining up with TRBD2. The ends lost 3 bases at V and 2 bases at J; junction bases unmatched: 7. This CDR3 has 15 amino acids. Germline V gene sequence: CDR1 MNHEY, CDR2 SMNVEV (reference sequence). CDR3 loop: CASSLGGTDPYEQYF. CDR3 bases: TGTGCCAGCAGTTTGGGGGGGACCGATCCCTACGAGCAGTACTTC.

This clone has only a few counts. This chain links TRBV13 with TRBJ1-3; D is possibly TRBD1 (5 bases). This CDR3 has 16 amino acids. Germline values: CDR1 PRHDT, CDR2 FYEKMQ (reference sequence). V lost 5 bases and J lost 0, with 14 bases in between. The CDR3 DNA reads TGTGCCAGCAGCGGGGAGGAGGGGCCCTCTGGAAACACCATATATTTT. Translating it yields CASSGEEGPSGNTIYF.

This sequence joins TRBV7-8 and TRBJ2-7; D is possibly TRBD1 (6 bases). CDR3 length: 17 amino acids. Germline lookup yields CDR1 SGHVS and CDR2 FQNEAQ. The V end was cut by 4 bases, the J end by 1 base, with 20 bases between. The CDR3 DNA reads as TGTGCCAGCAGCTCCATGGGGGCACAGGGTAGGTCCTACGAGCAGTACTTC. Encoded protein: CASSSMGAQGRSYEQYF.

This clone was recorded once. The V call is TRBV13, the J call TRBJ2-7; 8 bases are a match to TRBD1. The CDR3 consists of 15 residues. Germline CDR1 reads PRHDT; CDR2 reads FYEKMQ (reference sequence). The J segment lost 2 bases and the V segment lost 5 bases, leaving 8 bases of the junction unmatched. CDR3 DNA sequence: TGTGCCAGCAGCATTACAGGGGGTGCTGCCTACGAGCAGTACTTC. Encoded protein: CASSITGGAAYEQYF.

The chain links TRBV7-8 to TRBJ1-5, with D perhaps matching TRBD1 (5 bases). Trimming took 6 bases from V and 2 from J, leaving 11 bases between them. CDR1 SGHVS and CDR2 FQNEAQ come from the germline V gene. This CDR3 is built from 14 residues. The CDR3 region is CASRLDKGNQPQHF. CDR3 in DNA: TGTGCCAGCAGACTGGACAAGGGCAATCAGCCCCAGCATTTT.

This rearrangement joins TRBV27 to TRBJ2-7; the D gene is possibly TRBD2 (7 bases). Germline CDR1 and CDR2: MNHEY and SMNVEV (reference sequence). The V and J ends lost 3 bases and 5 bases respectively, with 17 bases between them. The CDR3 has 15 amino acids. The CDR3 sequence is CASSLRGGLVHEQYF. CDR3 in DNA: TGTGCCAGCAGTTTGAGGGGGGGGCTGGTCCACGAGCAGTACTTC.

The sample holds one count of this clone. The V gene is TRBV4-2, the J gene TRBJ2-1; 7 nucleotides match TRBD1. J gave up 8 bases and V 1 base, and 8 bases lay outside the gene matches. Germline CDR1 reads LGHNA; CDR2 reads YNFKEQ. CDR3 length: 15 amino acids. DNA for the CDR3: TGTGCCAGCAGCCAAGGCAGGGGGACATCCGATGAGCAGTTCTTC. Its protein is CASSQGRGTSDEQFF.

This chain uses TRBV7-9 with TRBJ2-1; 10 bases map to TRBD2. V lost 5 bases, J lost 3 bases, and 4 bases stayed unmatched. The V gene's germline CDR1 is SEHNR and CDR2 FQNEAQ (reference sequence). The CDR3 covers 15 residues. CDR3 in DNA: TGTGCCAGCAGCCCCGGGACTAGCGACTACAATGAGCAGTTCTTC. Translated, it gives CASSPGTSDYNEQFF.

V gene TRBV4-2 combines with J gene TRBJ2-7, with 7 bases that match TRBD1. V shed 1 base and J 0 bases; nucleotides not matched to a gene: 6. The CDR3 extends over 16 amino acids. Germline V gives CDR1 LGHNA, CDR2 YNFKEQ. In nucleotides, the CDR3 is TGTGCCAGCAGCCAAGGACAGGGCCCTAGCTCCTACGAGCAGTACTTC. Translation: CASSQGQGPSSYEQYF.

CDR3 sequence (DNA): TGTGCCAGCAGTTACGACAGGAATAGTGGCTACACCTTC. It translates to CASSYDRNSGYTF. The gene calls are TRBV6-5 and TRBJ1-2; possible D gene TRBD1, 6 bases. Germline V gene data show CDR1 as MNHEY and CDR2 as SVGAGI. V was pared by 2 bases and J by 7 bases, with 11 bases between. The CDR3 extends over 13 amino acids.

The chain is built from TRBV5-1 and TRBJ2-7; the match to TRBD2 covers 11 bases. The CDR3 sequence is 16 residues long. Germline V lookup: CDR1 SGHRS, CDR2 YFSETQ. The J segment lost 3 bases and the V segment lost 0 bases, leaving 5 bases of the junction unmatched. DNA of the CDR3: TGCGCCAGCAGCTTGGCCTCTAGCGGGGGGAGCTACGAGCAGTACTTC. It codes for CASSLASSGGSYEQYF.

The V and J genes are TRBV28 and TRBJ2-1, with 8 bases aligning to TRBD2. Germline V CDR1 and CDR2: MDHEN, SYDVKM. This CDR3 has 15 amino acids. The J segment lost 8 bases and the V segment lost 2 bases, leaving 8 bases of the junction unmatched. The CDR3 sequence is CASSLAPPSGYEQFF. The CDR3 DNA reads TGTGCCAGCAGTTTAGCCCCCCCTAGCGGGTATGAGCAGTTCTTC. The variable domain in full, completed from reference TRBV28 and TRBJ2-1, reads DVKVTQSSRYLVKRTGEKVFLECVQDMDHENMFWYRQDPGLGLRLIYFSYDVKMKEKGDIPEGYSVSREKKERFSLILESASTNQTSMYLCASSLAPPSGYEQFFGPGTRLTVL.

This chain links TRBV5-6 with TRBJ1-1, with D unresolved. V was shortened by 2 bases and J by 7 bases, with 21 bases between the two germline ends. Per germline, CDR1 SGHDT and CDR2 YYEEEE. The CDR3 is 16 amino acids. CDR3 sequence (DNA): TGTGCCAGCAGCTTCTTACGGGAGCGGAGTGGGTTTGAAGCTTTCTTT. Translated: CASSFLRERSGFEAFF.

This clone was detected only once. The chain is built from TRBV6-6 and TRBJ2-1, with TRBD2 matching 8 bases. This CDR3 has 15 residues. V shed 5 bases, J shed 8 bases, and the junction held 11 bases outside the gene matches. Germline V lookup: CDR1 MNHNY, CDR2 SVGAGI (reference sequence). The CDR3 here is CASSPSGSSYYEQFF. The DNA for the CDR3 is TGTGCCAGCAGTCCCAGCGGGAGTAGCTATTATGAGCAGTTCTTC.

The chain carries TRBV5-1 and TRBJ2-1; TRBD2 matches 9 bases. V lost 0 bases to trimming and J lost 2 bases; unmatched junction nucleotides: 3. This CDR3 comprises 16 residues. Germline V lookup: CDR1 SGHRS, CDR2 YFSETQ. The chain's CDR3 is CASSLELAGTYNEQFF. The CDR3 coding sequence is TGCGCCAGCAGCTTGGAACTAGCGGGTACCTACAATGAGCAGTTCTTC.